This TCR beta chain was sequenced for a study of human T cells and chemical hapten exposure. Findings and limits, study-wide: Expanded TCR sets contained significantly more large CDR3 similarity clusters than controls.

The time point is: patch test 2, 6 weeks after DPC sensitization. The treatment was: therapeutic diphenylcyclopropenone sensitization with weekly scalp DPC. Blood was collected ahead of every patch test applied. The CDR3 runs to 17 residues. Germline CDR1 SGHVS, CDR2 FQNEAQ. V gave up 6 bases and J gave up 4 bases; unmatched junction bases: 13. One entry per CDR3 protein, called by TCRdb with MiXCR from the RACE reads. The table shows tens of thousands of distinct CDR3 sequences, with roughly 10% occurring only once. At least ten counts were recorded for this clonotype. Its antigen is unknown. The specimen was whole blood, collected in connection with sensitization to the hapten diphenylcyclopropenone (DPC). The sequence came from a young man with alopecia areata. Some clones in this sample may be carry-over from other donors' samples. The chain uses TRBV7-8 and TRBJ1-5, with 9 bases aligning to TRBD1. CDR3 DNA sequence: TGTGCCAGCAGTTGGAACCCTGGACAGGGGAATAATCAGCCCCAGCATTTT. Protein sequence: CASSWNPGQGNNQPQHF.